The 20 T cell receptor beta chains below were found in one sample sequenced in a study of identical twins. TCRdb independently ran MiXCR on the 5' RACE reads; one entry per CDR3 protein. The top ten hold 1.5% to 2.5% of the sample, which has roughly 200,000 distinct CDR3 sequences, around 6.8% seen once. These same data were also listed under a study on yellow fever vaccine responses in identical twins.

Sequences were obtained from memory (CD45RO+) T cells sorted from blood. These receptors were obtained from a woman between 18 and 29 years old in good health.

This clonotype was seen ten or more times. The chain employs TRBV7-2 and TRBJ2-7; D unresolved. The CDR3 extends over 11 amino acids. V was shortened by 3 bases and J by 7 bases, with 7 bases between the two germline ends. Per germline, CDR1 SGHTA and CDR2 FQGNSA. CDR3 DNA: TGTGCCAGCAGCTTTTTCGGGGAGCAGTACTTC. This codes for CASSFFGEQYF. The full variable domain, its missing parts supplied by reference TRBV7-2 and TRBJ2-7, is GAGVSQSPSNKVTEKGKDVELRCDPISGHTALYWYRQSLGQGLEFLIYFQGNSAPDKSGLPSDRFSAERTGGSVSTLTIQRTQQEDSAVYLCASSFFGEQYFGPGTRLTVT.

The chain employs TRBV28 and TRBJ1-6; D gene unclear. The ends were cut back, 8 bases at V and 7 bases at J, with 15 bases in the middle. The CDR3 runs to 14 residues. Germline V CDR1 and CDR2: MDHEN, SYDVKM. This CDR3 reads CASSLQPTNSPLHF. In DNA, the CDR3 is TGTGCCAGCTCCCTTCAGCCTACCAATTCACCCCTCCACTTT.

In this sample, this clonotype turned up a few times. The chain combines TRBV9 with TRBJ1-2; D is unclear. The length of the CDR3 is 15 residues. Trimming removed 0 bases at V and 3 bases at J, with 12 bases between. Germline V lookup: CDR1 SGDLS, CDR2 YYNGEE. CDR3 sequence (DNA): TGTGCCAGCAGCGTAGGAGCAAGGGCCGACTATGGCTACACCTTC. It yields the protein CASSVGARADYGYTF.

This clonotype has only a few counts. V gene TRBV3-1 combines with J gene TRBJ2-5, with no clear D. The length of the CDR3 is 13 residues. Germline values: CDR1 LGHDT, CDR2 YNNKEL (reference sequence). V was pared by 1 base and J by 7 bases, with 10 bases between. CDR3 residues: CASSQAGSGTQYF. The CDR3 DNA sequence: TGTGCCAGCAGCCAAGCCGGATCTGGGACCCAGTACTTC.

This clonotype was seen a few times. The chain employs TRBV3-1 and TRBJ2-3; TRBD2 matches 7 bases. The junction had 10 bases not matched to a gene; V was cut back by 1 base and J by 3 bases. Germline V lookup: CDR1 LGHDT, CDR2 YNNKEL (reference sequence). The CDR3 runs to 17 residues. DNA of the CDR3: TGTGCCAGCAGCCAAGTGGGCGGGGGATCTAGAACAGATACGCAGTATTTT. Amino acid sequence: CASSQVGGGSRTDTQYF.

The chain uses TRBV14 and TRBJ1-6; D remains ambiguous. With 1 base removed from V and 7 bases from J, the gap between germline ends came to 8 bases. CDR1 SGHDN and CDR2 FVKESK come from the germline V gene. CDR3 size: 14 residues. The CDR3 nucleotides are TGTGCCAGCAGCCAAGTTAGAGACAATTCACCCCTCCACTTT. This encodes CASSQVRDNSPLHF.

There are many counts of this clonotype. CDR3 region: CASSQSNEQFF. As DNA, the CDR3 is TGTGCCAGCAGTCAGAGCAATGAGCAGTTCTTC. The rearrangement joins TRBV12-3 or TRBV12-4 to TRBJ2-1; no definite D call. This CDR3 contains 11 residues. Deletions cut 5 bases from V and 6 bases from J, with 5 bases between.

This clonotype was detected a few times. The CDR3 DNA is TGTGCCAGCAGCTTAGCGGGGGGGCGGGGCGATACGCAGTATTTT. Amino acid sequence: CASSLAGGRGDTQYF. J is TRBJ2-3 and V is TRBV7-3, with TRBD2 identical over 9 bases. Per the germline V gene, CDR1 is SGHTA and CDR2 is FQGTGA. After removal of 2 bases from V and 6 bases from J, the junction contained 6 bases not matched to a gene. CDR3 length equals 15 residues. The full variable domain, rest sourced from reference TRBV7-3 and TRBJ2-3, is GAGVSQTPSNKVTEKGKYVELRCDPISGHTALYWYRQSLGQGPEFLIYFQGTGAADDSGLPNDRFFAVRPEGSVSTLKIQRTERGDSAVYLCASSLAGGRGDTQYFGPGTRLTVL.

This clonotype was detected ten times or more. J is TRBJ2-3 and V is TRBV5-5; TRBD2 agrees at 11 bases. The junction had 2 bases not matched to a gene; V was cut back by 0 bases and J by 2 bases. Per germline, CDR1 SGHKS and CDR2 YYEKEE (reference sequence). This CDR3 has 16 residues. CDR3 DNA: TGTGCCAGCAGCTTGGTAGCGGGAGGGACCACAGATACGCAGTATTTT. Translation: CASSLVAGGTTDTQYF.

This clonotype was observed at least ten times. This chain links TRBV5-1 with TRBJ2-1; D gene unclear. This CDR3 comprises 13 residues. Germline CDR1 reads SGHRS; CDR2 reads YFSETQ. The germline V and J ends were trimmed by 3 bases and 5 bases, with 9 bases remaining between them. This CDR3 is CASSSDRDNEQFF. Here the CDR3 DNA reads TGCGCCAGCAGCTCAGATAGAGACAATGAGCAGTTCTTC.

This clonotype has only a few counts. The chain has TRBV6-6 and TRBJ2-7; D call uncertain. V was cut by 6 bases and J by 6 bases, with 9 bases left in between. Per germline, CDR1 MNHNY and CDR2 SVGAGI (reference sequence). The CDR3 runs to 11 residues. In nucleotides, the CDR3 is TGTGCCAGCAGGAAGGAAAGCGAGCAGTACTTC. Protein product: CASRKESEQYF.

This clonotype was detected ten times or more. The chain joins TRBV7-2 to TRBJ2-1, with 7 bases fitting TRBD2. Trimming at V came to 4 bases and at J to 2 bases, leaving 11 bases not matched to a gene. The CDR3 contains 17 residues. Looked up from germline, CDR1 is SGHTA and CDR2 is FQGNSA. CDR3 loop: CASSWEGQLHTYNEQFF. CDR3 in DNA: TGTGCCAGCAGCTGGGAGGGTCAACTCCATACCTACAATGAGCAGTTCTTC. Filled out from reference TRBV7-2 and TRBJ2-1, the complete variable domain reads GAGVSQSPSNKVTEKGKDVELRCDPISGHTALYWYRQSLGQGLEFLIYFQGNSAPDKSGLPSDRFSAERTGGSVSTLTIQRTQQEDSAVYLCASSWEGQLHTYNEQFFGPGTRLTVL.

V and J are TRBV7-3 and TRBJ2-2, with TRBD2 matching over 7 bases. Germline lookup yields CDR1 SGHTA and CDR2 FQGTGA. The CDR3 covers 18 residues. V shed 5 bases, J shed 0 bases, and the junction held 12 bases outside the gene matches. This CDR3 reads CASSPAVGGGSNTGELFF. The CDR3 nucleotides are TGTGCCAGCAGCCCCGCCGTGGGCGGGGGATCGAACACCGGGGAGCTGTTTTTT.

This clonotype has only a few counts. The chain recombines TRBV6-1 with TRBJ2-4, with 10 bases that match TRBD1. Germline V gene data show CDR1 as MNHNS and CDR2 as SASEGT. CDR3 length: 16 amino acids. The trim removed 6 bases at V and 3 bases at J, leaving 8 bases unmatched. CDR3 coding DNA: TGTGCCAGCAGCAAGAGACAGGGGGCTGTCAAAAACATTCAGTACTTC. Translating it yields CASSKRQGAVKNIQYF.

The chain recombines TRBV4-3 with TRBJ1-2, with 8 bases lining up with TRBD1. V trimming: 3 bases; J trimming: 4 bases; junction bases outside the gene matches: 1. This CDR3 has 13 residues. Germline loops: CDR1 LGHNA, CDR2 YSLEER. CDR3 nucleotide sequence: TGCGCCAGCAGCCACGGGACAGGCTATGGCTACACCTTC. Translating it yields CASSHGTGYGYTF.

The J gene is TRBJ1-1, the V gene TRBV7-9; 9 bases match TRBD1. The CDR3 spans 14 residues. Trimming cost V 5 bases and J 7 bases; bases outside gene matches: 8. Germline lookup yields CDR1 SEHNR and CDR2 FQNEAQ (reference sequence). This CDR3 is CASSRTGGSGEAFF. CDR3 DNA: TGTGCCAGCAGCAGAACAGGGGGCTCTGGTGAAGCTTTCTTT.

With respect to this clonotype: This may be a read error: a much more frequent sequence differs by one nucleotide. The genes are TRBV12-3 or TRBV12-4 and TRBJ2-3, with 7 bases matching TRBD2. The CDR3 contains 13 residues. CDR3 nucleotides: TGTGCCAGCAGTTTGAGCGGGGCAGATACGCATTATTTT. Translated, it gives CASSLSGADTHYF.

The J gene is TRBJ1-2, the V gene TRBV28; the match to TRBD1 covers 8 bases. With V trimmed by 6 bases and J by 3 bases, 9 bases remained unmatched. The CDR3 is 15 amino acids. Germline CDR1 and CDR2: MDHEN and SYDVKM. For the CDR3, the DNA is TGTGCCAGCAGCTCCACGGACAGGGTCTACTATGGCTACACCTTC. This sequence encodes CASSSTDRVYYGYTF.

The chain has TRBV27 and TRBJ2-4; 9 bases are a match to TRBD2. This CDR3 contains 16 residues. V was clipped by 6 bases and J by 9 bases; unmatched bases: 15. In germline, CDR1 is MNHEY, CDR2 SMNVEV (reference sequence). The CDR3 loop reads CASSLGLAGTLGIQYF. The CDR3 DNA follows: TGTGCCAGCAGCTTGGGCCTAGCGGGGACTTTAGGCATTCAGTACTTC.

The genes are TRBV7-2 and TRBJ2-1; D call uncertain. The CDR3 has 13 amino acids. Trimming left V 2 bases short and J 4 bases short, with 6 bases between. CDR1 and CDR2 (germline): SGHTA, FQGNSA. The CDR3 DNA sequence: TGTGCCAGCAGCTTATTGGGTTACAATGAGCAGTTCTTC. Translating it yields CASSLLGYNEQFF.